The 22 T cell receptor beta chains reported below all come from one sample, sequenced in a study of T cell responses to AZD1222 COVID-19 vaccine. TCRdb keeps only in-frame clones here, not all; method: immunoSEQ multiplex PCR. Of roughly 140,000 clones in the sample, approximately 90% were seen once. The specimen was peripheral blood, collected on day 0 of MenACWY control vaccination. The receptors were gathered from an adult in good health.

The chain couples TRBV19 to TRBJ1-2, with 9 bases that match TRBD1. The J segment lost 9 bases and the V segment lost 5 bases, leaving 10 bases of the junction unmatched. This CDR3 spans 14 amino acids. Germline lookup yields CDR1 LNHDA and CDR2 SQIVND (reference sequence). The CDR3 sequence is CASSAGTGSSRYTF. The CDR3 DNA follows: TGTGCCAGTAGTGCCGGGACAGGGTCGTCTCGCTACACCTTC.

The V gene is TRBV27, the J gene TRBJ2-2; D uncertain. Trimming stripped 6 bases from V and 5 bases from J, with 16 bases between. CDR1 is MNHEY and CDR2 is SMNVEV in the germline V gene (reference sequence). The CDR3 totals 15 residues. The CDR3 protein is CASRRTLYGTGELFF. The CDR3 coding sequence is TGTGCCAGCAGACGAACGCTTTATGGGACCGGGGAGCTGTTTTTT.

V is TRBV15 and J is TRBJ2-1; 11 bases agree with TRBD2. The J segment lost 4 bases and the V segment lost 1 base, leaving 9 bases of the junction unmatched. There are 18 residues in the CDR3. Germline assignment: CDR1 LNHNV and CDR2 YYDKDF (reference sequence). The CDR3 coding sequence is TGTGCCACCAGCAGAGCGGCCGGGACTAGCGGCCCTTACAATGAGCAGTTCTTC. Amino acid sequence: CATSRAAGTSGPYNEQFF.

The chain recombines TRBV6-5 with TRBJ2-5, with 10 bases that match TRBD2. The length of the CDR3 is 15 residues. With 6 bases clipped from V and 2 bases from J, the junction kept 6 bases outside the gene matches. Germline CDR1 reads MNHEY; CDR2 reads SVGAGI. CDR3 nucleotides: TGTGCCAGCAGGCCTTGGACTAGCGGTCAAGAGACCCAGTACTTC. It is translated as CASRPWTSGQETQYF.

Here the CDR3 DNA reads TGTGCCAGCAGGTCCGTGGAGACCCAGTACTTC. Protein product: CASRSVETQYF. The chain uses TRBV3-1 (or the pseudogene TRBV3-2) and TRBJ2-5; D uncertain. CDR3 length equals 11 residues. The V gene lost 6 bases and the J gene lost 5 bases, with 7 bases spanning the gap. The germline gives CDR1 LGHDT, CDR2 YNNKEL (reference sequence).

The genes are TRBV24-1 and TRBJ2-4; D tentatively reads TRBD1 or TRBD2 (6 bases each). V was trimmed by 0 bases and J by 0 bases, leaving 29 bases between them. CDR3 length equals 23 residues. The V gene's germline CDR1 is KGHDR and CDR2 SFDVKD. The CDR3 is CATSDLGRRTGGGRSLAKNIQYF. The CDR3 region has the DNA TGTGCCACCAGTGATTTGGGGCGGAGGACCGGGGGCGGTAGGTCACTAGCCAAAAACATTCAGTACTTC.

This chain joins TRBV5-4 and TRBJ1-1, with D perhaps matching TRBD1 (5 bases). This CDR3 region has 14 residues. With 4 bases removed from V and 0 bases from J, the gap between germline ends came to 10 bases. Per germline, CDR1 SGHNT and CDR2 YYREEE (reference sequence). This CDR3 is CASSPQGMNTEAFF. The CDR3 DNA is TGTGCCAGCAGCCCCCAGGGCATGAACACTGAAGCTTTCTTT.

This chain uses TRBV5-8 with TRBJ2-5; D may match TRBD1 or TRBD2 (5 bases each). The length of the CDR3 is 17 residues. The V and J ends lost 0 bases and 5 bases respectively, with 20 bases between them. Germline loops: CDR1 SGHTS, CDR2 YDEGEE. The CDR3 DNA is TGTGCCAGCAGCTTGGGACCGGGACCCCGGCTCGGTGAGACCCAGTACTTC. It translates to CASSLGPGPRLGETQYF.

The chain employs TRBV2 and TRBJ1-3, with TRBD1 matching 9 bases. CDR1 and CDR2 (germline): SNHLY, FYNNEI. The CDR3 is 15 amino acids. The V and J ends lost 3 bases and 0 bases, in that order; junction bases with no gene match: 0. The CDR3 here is CASSETGGSGNTIYF. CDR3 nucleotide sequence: TGTGCCAGCAGTGAGACAGGGGGCTCTGGAAACACCATATATTTT.

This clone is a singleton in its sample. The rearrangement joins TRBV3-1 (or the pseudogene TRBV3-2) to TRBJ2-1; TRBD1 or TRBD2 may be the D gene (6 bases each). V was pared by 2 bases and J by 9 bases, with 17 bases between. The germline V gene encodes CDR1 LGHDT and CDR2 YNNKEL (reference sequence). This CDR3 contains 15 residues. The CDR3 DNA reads TGTGCCAGCAGCCAAATCGAGGGGGGAATAGCTGAGCAGTTCTTC. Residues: CASSQIEGGIAEQFF.

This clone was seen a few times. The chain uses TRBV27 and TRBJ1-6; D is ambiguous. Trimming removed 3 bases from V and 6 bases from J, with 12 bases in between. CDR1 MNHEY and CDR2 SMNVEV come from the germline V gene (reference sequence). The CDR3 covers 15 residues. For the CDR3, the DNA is TGTGCCAGCAGTTTTGGAGGGCAAAGTAATTCACCCCTCCACTTT. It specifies CASSFGGQSNSPLHF.

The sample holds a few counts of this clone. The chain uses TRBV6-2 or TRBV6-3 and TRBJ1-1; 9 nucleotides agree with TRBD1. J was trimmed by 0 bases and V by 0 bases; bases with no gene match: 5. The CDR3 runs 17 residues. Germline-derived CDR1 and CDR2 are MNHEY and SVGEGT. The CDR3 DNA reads TGTGCCAGCAGTTACTCGGTCGGGACAGGGATGAACACTGAAGCTTTCTTT. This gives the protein CASSYSVGTGMNTEAFF.

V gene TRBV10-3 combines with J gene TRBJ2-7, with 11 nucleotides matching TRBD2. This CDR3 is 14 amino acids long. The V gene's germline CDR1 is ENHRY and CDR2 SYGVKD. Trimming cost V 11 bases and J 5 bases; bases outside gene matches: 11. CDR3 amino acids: CAASGLAVLDEQYF. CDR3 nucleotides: TGTGCCGCTTCGGGACTAGCGGTCCTTGACGAGCAGTACTTC.

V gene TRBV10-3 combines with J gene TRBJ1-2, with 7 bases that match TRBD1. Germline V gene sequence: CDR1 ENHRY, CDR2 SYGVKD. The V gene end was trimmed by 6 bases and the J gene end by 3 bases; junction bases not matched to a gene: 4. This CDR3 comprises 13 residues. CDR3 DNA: TGTGCCATCAGCAAAGACAGGGACTATGGCTACACCTTC. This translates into CAISKDRDYGYTF.

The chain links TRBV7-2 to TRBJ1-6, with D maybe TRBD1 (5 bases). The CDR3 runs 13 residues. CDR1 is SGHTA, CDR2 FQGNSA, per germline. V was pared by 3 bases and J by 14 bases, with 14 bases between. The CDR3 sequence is CASSFPGVKALHF. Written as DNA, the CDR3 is TGTGCCAGCAGCTTTCCGGGGGTTAAAGCCCTCCACTTT.

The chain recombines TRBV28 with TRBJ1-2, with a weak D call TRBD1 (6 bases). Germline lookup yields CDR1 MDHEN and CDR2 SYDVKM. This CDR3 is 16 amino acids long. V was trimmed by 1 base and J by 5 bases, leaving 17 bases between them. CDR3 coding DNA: TGTGCCAGCAGTTTATTATTCAGGGGCAGTTGGTATGGCTACACCTTC. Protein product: CASSLLFRGSWYGYTF.

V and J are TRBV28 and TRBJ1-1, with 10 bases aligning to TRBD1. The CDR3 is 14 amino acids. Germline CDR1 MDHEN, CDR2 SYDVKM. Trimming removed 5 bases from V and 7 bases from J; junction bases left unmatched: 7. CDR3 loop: CASSKPGQGHEAFF. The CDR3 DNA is TGTGCCAGCAGTAAACCGGGACAGGGGCATGAAGCTTTCTTT.

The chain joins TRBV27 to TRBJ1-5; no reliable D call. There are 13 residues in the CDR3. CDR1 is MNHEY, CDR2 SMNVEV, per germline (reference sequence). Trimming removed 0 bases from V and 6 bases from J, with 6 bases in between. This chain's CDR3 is CASSLSLVQPQHF. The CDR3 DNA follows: TGTGCCAGCAGTTTATCTCTCGTTCAGCCCCAGCATTTT.

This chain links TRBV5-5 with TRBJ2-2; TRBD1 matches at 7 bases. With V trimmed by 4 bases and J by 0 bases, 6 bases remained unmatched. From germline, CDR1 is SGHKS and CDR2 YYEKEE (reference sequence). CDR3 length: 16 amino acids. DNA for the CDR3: TGTGCCAGCAGCAAAAGACAGGGCGCGAACACCGGGGAGCTGTTTTTT. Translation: CASSKRQGANTGELFF.

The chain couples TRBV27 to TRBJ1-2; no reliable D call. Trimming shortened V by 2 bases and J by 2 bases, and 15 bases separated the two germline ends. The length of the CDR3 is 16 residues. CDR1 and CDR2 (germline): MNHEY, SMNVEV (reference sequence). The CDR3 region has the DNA TGTGCCAGCAGTTTAAATAGCCTGCTGTTAAACTATGGCTACACCTTC. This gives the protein CASSLNSLLLNYGYTF.

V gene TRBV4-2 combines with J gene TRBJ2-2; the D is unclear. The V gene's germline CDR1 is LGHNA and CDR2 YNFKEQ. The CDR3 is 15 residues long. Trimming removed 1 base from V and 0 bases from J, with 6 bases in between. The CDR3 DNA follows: TGTGCCAGCAGCCAAGGGCTAGCGAACACCGGGGAGCTGTTTTTT. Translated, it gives CASSQGLANTGELFF.

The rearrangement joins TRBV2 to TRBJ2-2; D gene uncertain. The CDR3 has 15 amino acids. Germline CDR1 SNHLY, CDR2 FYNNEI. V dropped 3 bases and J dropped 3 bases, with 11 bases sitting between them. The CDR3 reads CASSDSSKDTGELFF. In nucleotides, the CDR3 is TGTGCCAGCAGTGATTCGTCCAAAGACACCGGGGAGCTGTTTTTT.